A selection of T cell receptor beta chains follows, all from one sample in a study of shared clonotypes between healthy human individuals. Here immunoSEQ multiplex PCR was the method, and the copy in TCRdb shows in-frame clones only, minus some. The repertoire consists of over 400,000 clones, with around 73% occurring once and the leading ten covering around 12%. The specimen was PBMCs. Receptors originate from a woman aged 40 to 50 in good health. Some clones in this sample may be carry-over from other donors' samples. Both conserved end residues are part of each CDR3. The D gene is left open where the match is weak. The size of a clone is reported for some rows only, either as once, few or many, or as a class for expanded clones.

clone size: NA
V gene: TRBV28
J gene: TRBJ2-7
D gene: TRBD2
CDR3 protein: CASSPPGVAGGNYEQYF
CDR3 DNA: TGTGCCAGCAGTCCACCCGGGGTAGCGGGAGGGAACTACGAGCAGTACTTC

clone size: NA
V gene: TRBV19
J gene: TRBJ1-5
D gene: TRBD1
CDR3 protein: CASSRGGSNQPQHF
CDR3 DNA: TGTGCCAGTAGCAGGGGGGGTAGCAATCAGCCCCAGCATTTT

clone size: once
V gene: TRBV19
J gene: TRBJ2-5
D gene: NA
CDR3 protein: CANPSTLQETQYF
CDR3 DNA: TGTGCCAACCCTTCAACCCTCCAAGAGACCCAGTACTTC

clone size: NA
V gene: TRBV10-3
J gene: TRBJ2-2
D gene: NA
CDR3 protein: CAISGSLGTGELFF
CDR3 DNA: TGTGCCATCAGTGGGTCCCTGGGGACCGGGGAGCTGTTTTTT

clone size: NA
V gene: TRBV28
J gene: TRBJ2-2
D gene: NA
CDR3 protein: CASSPQVTGELFF
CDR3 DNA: TGTGCCAGCAGTCCCCAGGTCACCGGGGAGCTGTTTTTT

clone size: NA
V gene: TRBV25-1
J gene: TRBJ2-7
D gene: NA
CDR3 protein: CASSSAGGGVYEQYF
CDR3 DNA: TGTGCCAGCAGTTCAGCCGGGGGTGGGGTCTACGAGCAGTACTTC

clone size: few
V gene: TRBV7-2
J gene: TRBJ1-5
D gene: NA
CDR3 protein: CASSLVGQPQHF
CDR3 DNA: TGTGCCAGCAGCTTAGTGGGTCAGCCCCAGCATTTT

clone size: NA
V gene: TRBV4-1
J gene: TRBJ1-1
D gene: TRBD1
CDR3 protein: CASSRGGQGYTEAFF
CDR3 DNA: TGCGCCAGCAGCAGAGGGGGCCAGGGTTACACTGAAGCTTTCTTT

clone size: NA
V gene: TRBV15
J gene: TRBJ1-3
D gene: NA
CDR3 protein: CATSRLGGGNTIYF
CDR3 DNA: TGTGCCACCAGCAGACTTGGGGGAGGAAACACCATATATTTT

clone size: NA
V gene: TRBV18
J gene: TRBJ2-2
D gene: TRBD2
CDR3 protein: CASSLTGTSGNTGELFF
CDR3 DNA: TGTGCCAGCTCCCTCACCGGGACTAGCGGTAACACCGGGGAGCTGTTTTTT

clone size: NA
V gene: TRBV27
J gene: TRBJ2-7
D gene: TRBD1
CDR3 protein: CASSARTGTYEQYF
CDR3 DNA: TGTGCCAGCAGTGCCCGGACAGGGACCTACGAGCAGTACTTC

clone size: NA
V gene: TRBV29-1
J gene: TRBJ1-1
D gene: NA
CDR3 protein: CSVEVAGDTEAFF
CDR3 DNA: TGCAGCGTTGAGGTGGCGGGGGACACTGAAGCTTTCTTT

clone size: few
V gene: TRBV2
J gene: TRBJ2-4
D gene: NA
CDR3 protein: CASSDNREVQYF
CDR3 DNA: TGTGCCAGCAGTGATAACAGGGAGGTTCAGTACTTC

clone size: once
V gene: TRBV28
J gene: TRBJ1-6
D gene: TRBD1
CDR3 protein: CASSQTGTGNSPLHF
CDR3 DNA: TGTGCCAGCAGTCAAACCGGGACAGGGAATTCACCCCTCCACTTT

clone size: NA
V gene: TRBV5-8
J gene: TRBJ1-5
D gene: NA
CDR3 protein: CASSLWGASNQPQHF
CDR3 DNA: TGTGCCAGCAGCTTGTGGGGGGCGAGCAATCAGCCCCAGCATTTT

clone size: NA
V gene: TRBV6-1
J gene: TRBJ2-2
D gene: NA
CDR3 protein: CASSDQRGLSTGELFF
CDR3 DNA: TGTGCCAGCAGTGACCAGAGAGGGCTTAGCACCGGGGAGCTGTTTTTT

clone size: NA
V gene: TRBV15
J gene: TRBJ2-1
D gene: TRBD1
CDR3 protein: CATSRDATGSYNEQFF
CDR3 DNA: TGTGCCACCAGCAGAGATGCGACAGGGAGCTACAATGAGCAGTTCTTC

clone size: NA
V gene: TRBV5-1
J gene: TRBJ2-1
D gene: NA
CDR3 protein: CASSLRLQSNNEQFF
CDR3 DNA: TGCGCCAGCAGTTTGCGTCTACAGAGTAACAATGAGCAGTTCTTC

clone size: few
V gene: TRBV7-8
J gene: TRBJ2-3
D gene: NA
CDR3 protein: CASSFRDTQYF
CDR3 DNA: TGTGCCAGCAGCTTTCGAGATACGCAGTATTTT

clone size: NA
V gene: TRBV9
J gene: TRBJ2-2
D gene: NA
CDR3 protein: CASSIRQAPNTGELFF
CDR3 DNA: TGTGCCAGCAGCATCCGACAGGCCCCGAACACCGGGGAGCTGTTTTTT

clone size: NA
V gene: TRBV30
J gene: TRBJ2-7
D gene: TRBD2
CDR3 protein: CAWSLRRGTYEQYF
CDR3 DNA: TGTGCCTGGAGTCTCCGGCGGGGGACCTACGAGCAGTACTTC

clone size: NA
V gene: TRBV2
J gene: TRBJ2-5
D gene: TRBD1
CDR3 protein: CASSDGTGGETQYF
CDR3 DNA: TGTGCCAGCAGTGATGGGACAGGGGGAGAGACCCAGTACTTC

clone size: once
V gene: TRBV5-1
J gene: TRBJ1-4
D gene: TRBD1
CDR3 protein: CASTATGLNEKLFF
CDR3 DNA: TGCGCCAGCACCGCGACAGGGCTTAATGAAAAACTGTTTTTT

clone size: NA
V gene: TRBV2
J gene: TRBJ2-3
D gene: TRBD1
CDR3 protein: CASSPDRADTQYF
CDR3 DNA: TGTGCCAGCAGTCCCGACAGGGCTGATACGCAGTATTTT

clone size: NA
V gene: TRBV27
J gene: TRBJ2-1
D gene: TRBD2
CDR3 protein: CASSTGTTNNEQFF
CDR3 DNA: TGTGCCAGCAGCACCGGGACTACCAACAATGAGCAGTTCTTC

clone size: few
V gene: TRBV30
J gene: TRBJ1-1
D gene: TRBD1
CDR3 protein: CAFNSDRLIAFF
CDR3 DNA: TGTGCCTTCAACTCGGACAGGTTGATAGCTTTCTTT

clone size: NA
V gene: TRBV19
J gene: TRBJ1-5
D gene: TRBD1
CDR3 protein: CASSIDRGDQPQHF
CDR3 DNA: TGTGCCAGTAGCATAGACAGGGGAGATCAGCCCCAGCATTTT

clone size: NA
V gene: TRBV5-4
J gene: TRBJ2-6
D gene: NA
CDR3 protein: CASSRTGANVLTF
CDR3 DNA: TGTGCCAGCAGCCGCACTGGGGCCAACGTCCTGACTTTC

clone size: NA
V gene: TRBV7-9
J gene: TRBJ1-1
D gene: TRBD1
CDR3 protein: CASSADRVPAAFF
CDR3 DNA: TGTGCCAGCAGCGCCGACAGGGTTCCTGCGGCTTTCTTT

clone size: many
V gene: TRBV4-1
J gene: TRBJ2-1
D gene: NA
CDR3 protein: CASSQLDPNEQFF
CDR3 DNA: TGCGCCAGCAGCCAGCTAGATCCCAATGAGCAGTTCTTC

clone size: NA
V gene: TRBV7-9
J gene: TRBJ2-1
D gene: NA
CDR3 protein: CASRTSRNVIFNEQFF
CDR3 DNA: TGTGCCAGCAGGACCTCTAGAAATGTCATCTTCAATGAGCAGTTCTTC

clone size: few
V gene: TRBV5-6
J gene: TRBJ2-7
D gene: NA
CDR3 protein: CASTRLTSGTSYEQYF
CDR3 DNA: TGTGCCAGCACCCGTTTAACCAGCGGAACCTCCTACGAGCAGTACTTC

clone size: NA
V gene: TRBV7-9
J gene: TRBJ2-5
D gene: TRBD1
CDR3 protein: CASTGGQGRQETQYF
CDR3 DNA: TGTGCCAGCACCGGGGGACAGGGAAGGCAAGAGACCCAGTACTTC

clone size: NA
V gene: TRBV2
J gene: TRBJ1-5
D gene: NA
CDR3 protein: CASSVDSYSNQPQHF
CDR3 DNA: TGTGCCAGCAGCGTTGACAGTTATAGCAATCAGCCCCAGCATTTT

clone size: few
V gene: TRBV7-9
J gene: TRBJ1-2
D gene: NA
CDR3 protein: CASSLQRVGYGYTF
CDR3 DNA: TGTGCCAGCAGCTTACAGCGGGTGGGGTATGGCTACACCTTC

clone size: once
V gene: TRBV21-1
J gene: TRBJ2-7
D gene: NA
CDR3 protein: CASRTEKGSGGSRVYEQYF
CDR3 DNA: TGTGCCAGCAGAACGGAAAAGGGTAGCGGAGGCTCTCGAGTCTACGAGCAGTACTTC

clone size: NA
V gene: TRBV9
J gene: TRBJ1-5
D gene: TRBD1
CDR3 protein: CASSVESPRGQGYYHQPQHF
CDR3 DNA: TGTGCCAGCAGCGTAGAATCGCCGCGTGGACAGGGGTATTATCATCAGCCCCAGCATTTT

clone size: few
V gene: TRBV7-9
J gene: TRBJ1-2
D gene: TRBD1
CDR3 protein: CASSWTGEYGYTF
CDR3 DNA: TGTGCCAGCAGTTGGACAGGGGAGTATGGCTACACCTTC

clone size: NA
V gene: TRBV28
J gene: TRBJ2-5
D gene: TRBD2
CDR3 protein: CASSGLAGAWETQYF
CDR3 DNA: TGTGCCAGCAGTGGACTAGCGGGAGCGTGGGAGACCCAGTACTTC

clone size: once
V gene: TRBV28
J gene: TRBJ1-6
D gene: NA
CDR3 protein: CASSLGLSDSPLHF
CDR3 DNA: TGTGCCAGCAGTTTAGGCCTATCTGACTCACCCCTCCACTTT

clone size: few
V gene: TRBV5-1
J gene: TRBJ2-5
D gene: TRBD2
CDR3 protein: CASSMGGLAEETQYF
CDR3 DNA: TGCGCCAGCAGCATGGGGGGACTAGCGGAAGAGACCCAGTACTTC

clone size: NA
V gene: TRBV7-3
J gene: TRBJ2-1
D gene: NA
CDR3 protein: CASSPSSAGSSYNEQFF
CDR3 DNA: TGTGCCAGCAGCCCATCCTCGGCGGGAAGCTCCTACAATGAGCAGTTCTTC

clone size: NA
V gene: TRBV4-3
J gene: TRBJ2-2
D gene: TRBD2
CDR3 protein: CASSQDLLAGDSGELFF
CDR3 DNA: TGCGCCAGCAGCCAAGATTTACTAGCGGGAGATAGCGGGGAGCTGTTTTTT

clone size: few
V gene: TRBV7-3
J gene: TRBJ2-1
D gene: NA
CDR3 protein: CASSLGLPGGEQFF
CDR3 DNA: TGTGCCAGCAGCTTGGGGCTGCCCGGGGGTGAGCAGTTCTTC

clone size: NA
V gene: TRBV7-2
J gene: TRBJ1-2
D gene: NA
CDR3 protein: CASSLGQASNYGYTF
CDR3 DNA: TGTGCCAGCAGCTTAGGCCAGGCGTCTAACTATGGCTACACCTTC

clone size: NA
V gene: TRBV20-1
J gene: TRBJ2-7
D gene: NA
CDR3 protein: CSARDNPYQYF
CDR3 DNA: TGCAGTGCTAGAGATAATCCCTACCAGTACTTC